The next 2 T cell receptor beta chains were all read from a single sample in a study of T cell repertoires in cytomegalovirus infection. TCRdb itself ran the reads through MiXCR, one entry per CDR3 protein. The sample records 640,000 or so distinct CDR3 sequences, around a third being singletons. The antigens these receptors bind are not known. The input for sequencing was cultured PBMCs, taken from culture after CMV antigen stimulation. The receptor set was obtained from a human donor in good health (CMV status not recorded). Some clones in this sample may be carry-over from other donors' samples.

This chain joins TRBV12-3 or TRBV12-4 and TRBJ2-5; 10 bases align to TRBD1. The CDR3 has 15 residues. Trimming removed 1 base from V and 3 bases from J; junction bases left unmatched: 2. CDR3 residues: CASSLGGQGEETQYF. CDR3 DNA sequence: TGTGCCAGCAGTTTAGGTGGACAGGGGGAAGAGACCCAGTACTTC.

This clonotype turned up a few times. The V gene is TRBV7-2, the J gene TRBJ2-3; D not certain. The CDR3 covers 15 residues. V lost 4 bases and J 2 bases, leaving 13 bases between the germline ends. Germline V gives CDR1 SGHTA, CDR2 FQGNSA. CDR3 residues: CASSSGPGPTDTQYF. CDR3 coding DNA: TGTGCCAGCAGCTCCGGCCCCGGCCCCACAGATACGCAGTATTTT.